A selection of T cell receptor beta chains follows, all from one sample in a study of blood T cell repertoires in COVID-19. The assay was immunoSEQ multiplex PCR, and TCRdb's table has in-frame clones only and misses some. This table has around 150,000 clones, more than 80% appearing once. Sequenced input: peripheral blood. These receptors originate from a woman of 80 years or more in a cohort sampled during active or convalescent COVID-19. Each CDR3 is given with its conserved first and last residue. A D gene is named only where the DNA matches it firmly. Part of the rows lack a size; the others show once, few, many or a class for expanded clones.

TRBJ1-2,TRBV5-1,-,16,-,CASSLLPEGRVDGYTF,TGCGCCAGCAGCTTACTTCCGGAGGGTAGGGTGGATGGCTACACCTTC
TRBJ1-2,TRBV7-8,-,16,-,CASSLHGLPINYGYTF,TGTGCCAGCAGCTTACACGGACTGCCTATTAACTATGGCTACACCTTC
TRBJ2-4,TRBV19,-,12,TRBD1,CASSLRQGYQYF,TGTGCCAGTAGTCTAAGACAGGGCTATCAGTACTTC
TRBJ1-6,TRBV27,-,15,-,CATHPSGGGNSPLHF,TGTGCCACCCACCCCTCCGGCGGGGGGAATTCACCCCTCCACTTT
TRBJ2-3,TRBV6-5,-,15,TRBD1,CASSWGTGGTDTQYF,TGTGCCAGCAGTTGGGGGACAGGAGGCACAGATACGCAGTATTTT
TRBJ1-1,TRBV7-9,few,14,TRBD1,CASSVQGINTEAFF,TGTGCCAGCAGCGTACAGGGGATAAACACTGAAGCTTTCTTT
TRBJ2-6,TRBV5-1,-,15,-,CASSKGGSGANVLTF,TGCGCCAGCAGTAAAGGGGGCTCTGGGGCCAACGTCCTGACTTTC
TRBJ2-1,TRBV10-3,-,14,TRBD1,CAIRQGAWKLQQFF,TGTGCCATCAGACAGGGGGCTTGGAAGTTGCAACAGTTCTTC
TRBJ1-4,TRBV30,-,14,-,CAWSVGGVREKLFF,TGTGCCTGGAGTGTCGGGGGGGTTCGGGAAAAACTGTTTTTT
TRBJ2-2,TRBV11-2,once,14,-,CASSPGLITGELFF,TGTGCCAGCAGCCCGGGACTTATCACCGGGGAGCTGTTTTTT
TRBJ1-1,TRBV12-3/TRBV12-4,-,13,-,CASSRQGVTEAFF,TGTGCCAGCAGTCGGCAGGGCGTCACTGAAGCTTTCTTT
TRBJ2-1,TRBV5-1,-,14,TRBD1,CASSFGTAHNEQFF,TGCGCCAGCAGCTTTGGGACAGCACACAATGAGCAGTTCTTC
TRBJ2-7,TRBV30,-,17,TRBD2,CAWRGLAGGTWAYEQYF,TGTGCCTGGAGGGGACTAGCGGGGGGAACATGGGCCTACGAGCAGTACTTC
TRBJ1-2,TRBV6-6,-,14,TRBD1,CASSSTGVPPGYTF,TGTGCCAGCAGTTCTACAGGGGTGCCCCCTGGCTACACCTTC
TRBJ1-5,TRBV6-1,-,15,-,CASRSRGQENQPQHF,TGTGCCAGCAGGAGCCGGGGACAAGAAAATCAGCCCCAGCATTTT
TRBJ1-1,TRBV6-6,-,11,-,CASTGNTEAFF,TGTGCCAGCACCGGGAACACTGAAGCTTTCTTT
TRBJ2-3,TRBV6-5,few,14,TRBD1,CASSIQGVGDTQYF,TGTGCCAGCAGCATACAGGGGGTCGGAGATACGCAGTATTTT
TRBJ2-2,TRBV6-5,-,11,-,CASGRTGELFF,TGTGCCAGCGGCCGCACCGGGGAGCTGTTTTTT
TRBJ1-2,TRBV19,-,15,-,CASSPAGPRGYGYTF,TGTGCCAGTAGCCCTGCGGGCCCCCGTGGCTATGGCTACACCTTC
TRBJ2-5,TRBV7-2,-,14,-,CASSLAGPKETQYF,TGTGCCAGCAGCTTAGCGGGGCCTAAAGAGACCCAGTACTTC
TRBJ1-1,TRBV2,-,12,-,CASSVNNQAAFF,TGTGCCAGCAGTGTGAACAATCAGGCAGCTTTCTTT
TRBJ1-2,TRBV30,-,15,-,CAWTVGGARGYGYTF,TGTGCCTGGACCGTGGGGGGGGCGCGTGGATATGGCTACACCTTC
TRBJ1-1,TRBV29-1,-,13,-,CSVTGKSNTEAFF,TGCAGCGTAACAGGGAAATCCAACACTGAAGCTTTCTTT
TRBJ1-1,TRBV10-3,-,14,TRBD1,CATRRQGGNTEAFF,TGTGCCACCCGGAGACAGGGGGGAAACACTGAAGCTTTCTTT
TRBJ1-3,TRBV28,-,14,-,CAIREAGSGNTIYF,TGTGCCATCAGGGAAGCGGGGTCTGGAAACACCATATATTTT
TRBJ2-3,TRBV4-1,-,15,TRBD2,CASRSSGVRTDTQYF,TGCGCCAGCAGGTCGAGCGGGGTCAGAACAGATACGCAGTATTTT
TRBJ2-5,TRBV5-1,-,15,TRBD1,CASSLGGTGPETQYF,TGCGCCAGCAGCTTGGGTGGGACAGGACCAGAGACCCAGTACTTC
TRBJ2-1,TRBV11-3,-,14,-,CASSFGGSYNEQFF,TGTGCCAGCAGCTTCGGGGGATCCTACAATGAGCAGTTCTTC
TRBJ2-5,TRBV6-2/TRBV6-3,-,15,-,CASSYSGIAEETQYF,TGTGCCAGCAGTTACTCGGGGATAGCGGAAGAGACCCAGTACTTC
TRBJ1-1,TRBV19,-,13,-,CASKRAGLPEAFF,TGTGCCTCGAAGCGAGCGGGGTTACCTGAAGCTTTCTTT
TRBJ1-1,TRBV19,-,13,-,CASSKSVNTEAFF,TGTGCCAGTAGTAAGTCAGTGAACACTGAAGCTTTCTTT
TRBJ1-6,TRBV6-5,-,13,TRBD1,CASLRDRDSPLHF,TGTGCCAGCCTAAGGGACAGGGATTCACCCCTCCACTTT
TRBJ2-3,TRBV7-8,-,15,TRBD2,CASSFAGGPRGTQYF,TGTGCCAGCAGCTTTGCGGGGGGGCCGCGAGGTACGCAGTATTTT
TRBJ1-1,TRBV11-2,few,15,-,CASSLTGGLGTEAFF,TGTGCCAGCAGCTTAACGGGAGGGCTCGGCACTGAAGCTTTCTTT
TRBJ1-1,TRBV28,-,13,-,CASSPPNTGLAFF,TGTGCCAGCAGCCCCCCCAACACAGGGCTGGCTTTCTTT
TRBJ1-6,TRBV14,-,13,-,CASSQARGSLLHF,TGTGCCAGCAGCCAAGCCCGGGGAAGTCTCCTCCACTTT
TRBJ2-3,TRBV5-1,-,15,-,CASSLGRAFTDTQYF,TGCGCCAGCAGCTTGGGCCGAGCCTTCACAGATACGCAGTATTTT
TRBJ1-6,TRBV4-1,-,17,-,CASSQVAFRAGNSPLHF,TGCGCCAGCAGCCAAGTTGCGTTCAGGGCAGGAAATTCACCCCTCCACTTT
TRBJ2-5,TRBV9,-,16,TRBD2,CASSPRLAGDQETQYF,TGTGCCAGCAGCCCAAGACTAGCGGGGGACCAAGAGACCCAGTACTTC
TRBJ2-7,TRBV5-4,few,16,TRBD1,CASSFPTGTGPEEQYF,TGTGCCAGCAGCTTCCCCACCGGGACAGGTCCCGAAGAGCAGTACTTC
TRBJ1-1,TRBV11-3,few,13,-,CASSTDGNTEAFF,TGTGCCAGCAGCACAGACGGGAACACTGAAGCTTTCTTT
TRBJ1-2,TRBV6-5,-,15,-,CAIAGWGKANYGYTF,TGTGCCATCGCCGGGTGGGGCAAGGCTAACTATGGCTACACCTTC
TRBJ1-5,TRBV4-1,-,15,-,CASSQQGRGYQPQHF,TGCGCCAGCAGCCAACAAGGGAGGGGGTACCAGCCCCAGCATTTT
TRBJ1-2,TRBV3-1/TRBV3-2,-,13,TRBD1,CASSQRTGDGYTF,TGTGCCAGCAGCCAAAGGACAGGGGATGGCTACACCTTC
TRBJ1-2,TRBV9,-,16,-,CASSIRDPPGVYGYTF,TGTGCCAGCAGCATCCGGGACCCACCAGGGGTCTATGGCTACACCTTC